Listed below are T cell receptor beta chains from one sample, sequenced in a study of cytomegalovirus exposure and HLA in healthy donors. Generated by immunoSEQ multiplex PCR, the TCRdb table keeps only in-frame clones and is missing some. The table shows about 130,000 clones, with 80% occurring only once. The sequenced material came from PBMCs. The receptors originated from a woman aged 40 to 50 in good health and CMV-seronegative. Both conserved end residues are part of each CDR3. A D gene is named only where the DNA matches it firmly. Clone sizes are given selectively: once, few, many, or a class where the clone is expanded.

d_gene,abundance,v_gene,j_gene,CDR3aa,CDR3nt
.,.,TRBV15,TRBJ2-7,CATSWGTYEQYF,TGTGCCACCAGTTGGGGCACCTACGAGCAGTACTTC
.,.,TRBV7-3,TRBJ2-2,CASSLRQGPGELFF,TGTGCCAGCAGCTTAAGGCAGGGCCCCGGGGAGCTGTTTTTT
TRBD1,.,TRBV2,TRBJ1-1,CASYRDREGTEAFF,TGTGCCAGCTATAGGGACAGGGAAGGCACTGAAGCTTTCTTT
.,.,TRBV18,TRBJ1-3,CASSPGGQLVSSGNTIYF,TGTGCCAGCTCACCAGGGGGACAACTTGTTAGCTCTGGAAACACCATATATTTT
TRBD1,.,TRBV7-2,TRBJ1-2,CASSPGGTSLGYTF,TGTGCCAGCAGCCCAGGGGGAACGTCGTTGGGCTACACCTTC
.,.,TRBV11-2,TRBJ2-7,CASSLGQEQYF,TGTGCCAGCAGCTTAGGCCAGGAGCAGTACTTC
.,few,TRBV14,TRBJ1-1,CASSLGLSNTEAFF,TGTGCCAGCAGCCTGGGACTTTCGAACACTGAAGCTTTCTTT
TRBD1,.,TRBV7-9,TRBJ2-3,CASSLRGGQGPTDTQYF,TGTGCCAGCAGCTTAAGAGGGGGACAGGGGCCGACAGATACGCAGTATTTT
.,.,TRBV19,TRBJ2-5,CASSPRGLETQYF,TGTGCCAGTAGCCCACGCGGCTTAGAGACCCAGTACTTC
TRBD1,.,TRBV29-1,TRBJ1-1,CSVEDLMSGQASNTEAFF,TGCAGCGTTGAAGATCTTATGTCGGGACAGGCCTCGAACACTGAAGCTTTCTTT
.,once,TRBV18,TRBJ2-7,CASSPLGGRDEQYF,TGTGCCAGCTCACCCCTGGGGGGTCGGGACGAGCAGTACTTC
.,.,TRBV7-6,TRBJ1-4,CSSSLGGGKYEKLFF,TGTTCCAGCAGCTTAGGGGGGGGTAAATACGAAAAACTGTTTTTT
TRBD2,.,TRBV19,TRBJ2-7,CASTPGGSYEQYF,TGTGCCAGTACCCCGGGAGGGTCCTACGAGCAGTACTTC
TRBD2,.,TRBV10-3,TRBJ2-1,CAISVREGLYNEQFF,TGTGCCATCAGTGTTCGGGAGGGCCTCTACAATGAGCAGTTCTTC
.,once,TRBV9,TRBJ2-2,CASSERPGGSGNTGELFF,TGTGCCAGCAGCGAGAGGCCCGGGGGTAGCGGGAACACCGGGGAGCTGTTTTTT
TRBD1,.,TRBV19,TRBJ2-2,CASSMRGLAGELFF,TGTGCCAGTAGTATGAGGGGGCTCGCCGGGGAGCTGTTTTTT
.,.,TRBV19,TRBJ1-5,CASSISSATVLGNQPQHF,TGTGCCAGTAGTATATCCTCCGCGACAGTTTTGGGCAATCAGCCCCAGCATTTT